The source of this TCR beta chain is a study of Graves' ophthalmopathy and Graves' hyperthyroidism. Study observations and caveats: With roughly 69% sensitivity and roughly 72% specificity, the model predicted ophthalmopathy progression.

Germline V gene lookup returns CDR1 MDHEN and CDR2 SYDVKM. Trimming cost V 3 bases and J 8 bases, with 7 bases left between them. The CDR3 is made up of 11 amino acids. RNA served as the template for amplifying TCR beta CDR3 regions. The authors performed first-round RT-PCR with HTBI primers and then a second-round multiplex PCR. TCRdb itself ran the multiplex PCR reads through MiXCR, one entry per CDR3 protein. The sample has 500,000 to 700,000 distinct CDR3 sequences; about 20% are singletons. This clonotype was observed once. What it recognizes is unknown. The specimen was peripheral blood. V gene TRBV28 combines with J gene TRBJ1-2; unclear D gene. The TCR originated in a woman aged 18-30 years with stable Graves' hyperthyroidism. Some clones in this sample may be carry-over from other donors' samples. The CDR3 DNA follows: TGTGCCAGCAGTTTCATGAGGGGCTACACCTTC. Protein sequence: CASSFMRGYTF.